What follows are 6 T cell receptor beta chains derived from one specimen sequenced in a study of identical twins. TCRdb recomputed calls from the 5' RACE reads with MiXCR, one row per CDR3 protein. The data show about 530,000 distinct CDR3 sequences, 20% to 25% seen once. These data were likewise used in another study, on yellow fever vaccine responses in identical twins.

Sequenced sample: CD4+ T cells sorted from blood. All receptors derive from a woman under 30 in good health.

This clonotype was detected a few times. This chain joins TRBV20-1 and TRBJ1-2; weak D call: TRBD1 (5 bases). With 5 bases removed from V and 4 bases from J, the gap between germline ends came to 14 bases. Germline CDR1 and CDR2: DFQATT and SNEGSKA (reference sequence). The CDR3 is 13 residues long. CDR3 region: CSADPGLSYGYTF. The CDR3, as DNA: TGCAGTGCTGACCCGGGACTCTCCTATGGCTACACCTTC.

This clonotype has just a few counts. The chain's CDR3 is CASSLQTNEKLFF. Here the CDR3 DNA reads TGTGCCAGCAGTTTACAGACAAATGAAAAACTGTTTTTT. The chain carries TRBV12-3 or TRBV12-4 and TRBJ1-4; no firm D call. The CDR3 extends over 13 amino acids. Trimming took off 2 bases at V and 5 bases at J, with 6 bases between the two ends.

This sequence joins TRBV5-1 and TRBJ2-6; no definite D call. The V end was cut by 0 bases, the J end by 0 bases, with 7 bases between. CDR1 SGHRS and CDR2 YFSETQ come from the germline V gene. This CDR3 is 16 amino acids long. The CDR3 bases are TGCGCCAGCAGCTTGGGTTTGATCTCTGGGGCCAACGTCCTGACTTTC. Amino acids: CASSLGLISGANVLTF.

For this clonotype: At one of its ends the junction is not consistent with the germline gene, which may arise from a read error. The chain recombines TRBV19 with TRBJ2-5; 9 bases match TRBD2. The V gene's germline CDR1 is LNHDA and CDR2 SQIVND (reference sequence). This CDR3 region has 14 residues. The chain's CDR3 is CASSVRHLSGSVWW. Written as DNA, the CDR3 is TGTGCCAGTAGTGTGCGACACCTTAGCGGGAGCGTCTGGTGG.

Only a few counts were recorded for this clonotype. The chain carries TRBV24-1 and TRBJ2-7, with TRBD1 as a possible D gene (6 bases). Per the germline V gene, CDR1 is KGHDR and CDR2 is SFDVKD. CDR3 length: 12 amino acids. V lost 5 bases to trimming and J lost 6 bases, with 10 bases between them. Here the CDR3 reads CATSAGGPEQYF. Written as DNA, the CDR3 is TGTGCCACCAGTGCTGGGGGCCCCGAGCAGTACTTC.

Here the CDR3 DNA reads TGTGCCACCAGTGATTTCCGGACAGGGTCTCGGGAGACCCAGTACTTC. This codes for CATSDFRTGSRETQYF. This rearrangement joins TRBV24-1 to TRBJ2-5, with TRBD1 identical over 8 bases. After removal of 1 base from V and 5 bases from J, the junction contained 8 bases not matched to a gene. Germline CDR1 reads KGHDR; CDR2 reads SFDVKD. This CDR3 region has 16 residues.